A selection of T cell receptor beta chains follows, all from one sample in a study of T cells after yellow fever vaccination. TCRdb re-analysed the 5' RACE reads in MiXCR, keeping a single row per CDR3 protein. There are 500,000 to 700,000 distinct CDR3 sequences in the sample; 15% to 20% occur only once, and about 13% lies in the top ten. This sample comprised PBMCs, obtained 15 days after the yellow fever booster vaccination. These receptors all come from a man aged 30-40 years who received the YFV17D yellow fever vaccine. The CDR3 runs from the conserved cysteine through the conserved F or W. The D gene is left open where the match is weak. Clone size is given for some rows only: seen once, a few or many times, or a class if the clone is expanded.

abundance: -
j_gene: TRBJ2-7
len: 11
v_gene: TRBV30
d_gene: -
CDR3nt: TGTGCCTGGAGTTGGAGCTACGAGCAGTACTTC
CDR3aa: CAWSWSYEQYF

abundance: -
j_gene: TRBJ2-6
len: 17
v_gene: TRBV9
d_gene: TRBD1
CDR3nt: TGTGCCAGCAGCGTAACAGGACAGGGTCTCGGGGCCAACGTCCTGACTTTC
CDR3aa: CASSVTGQGLGANVLTF

abundance: many
j_gene: TRBJ2-2
len: 12
v_gene: TRBV5-1
d_gene: -
CDR3nt: TGTGCCAGCAGTTTAACCGCCGGGGAGCTGTTTTTT
CDR3aa: CASSLTAGELFF

abundance: many
j_gene: TRBJ2-3
len: 15
v_gene: TRBV5-1
d_gene: -
CDR3nt: TGCGCCAGCAGCTCCGGACAAGGGGGCACAGATACGCAGTATTTT
CDR3aa: CASSSGQGGTDTQYF

abundance: -
j_gene: TRBJ2-7
len: 15
v_gene: TRBV27
d_gene: -
CDR3nt: TGTGCCAGCAGTTTTCTCGGACAGCTTCCCTACGAGCAGTACTTC
CDR3aa: CASSFLGQLPYEQYF

abundance: -
j_gene: TRBJ2-1
len: 14
v_gene: TRBV4-3
d_gene: TRBD2
CDR3nt: TGCGCCAGCAGCCAGGGACTAGTGACGGGTGAGCAGTTCTTC
CDR3aa: CASSQGLVTGEQFF

abundance: -
j_gene: TRBJ2-7
len: 17
v_gene: TRBV28
d_gene: TRBD2
CDR3nt: TGTGCCAGCAGTCCAAACTCCGGGACTAGCCACGTGTTCGAGCAGTACTTC
CDR3aa: CASSPNSGTSHVFEQYF

abundance: once
j_gene: TRBJ2-1
len: 19
v_gene: TRBV6-5
d_gene: TRBD2
CDR3nt: TGTGCCAGCAGTTTCAGGGGACTAGCGGGAGGATCCTCCTACAATGAGCAGTTCTTC
CDR3aa: CASSFRGLAGGSSYNEQFF

abundance: once
j_gene: TRBJ2-2
len: 18
v_gene: TRBV24-1
d_gene: -
CDR3nt: TGTGCCACCAGTGAGGCGGGGCGTACGGGGGAGAACACCGGGGAGCTGTTTTTT
CDR3aa: CATSEAGRTGENTGELFF

abundance: few
j_gene: TRBJ2-2
len: 12
v_gene: TRBV15
d_gene: -
CDR3nt: TGTGCCACCAGCAGAGGAACCGGGGAGCTGTTTTTT
CDR3aa: CATSRGTGELFF

abundance: few
j_gene: TRBJ2-3
len: 16
v_gene: TRBV27
d_gene: TRBD1
CDR3nt: TGTGCCAGCAGTGTGCGACAGGGGTTGAGCGCAGATACGCAGTATTTT
CDR3aa: CASSVRQGLSADTQYF

abundance: few
j_gene: TRBJ2-3
len: 16
v_gene: TRBV14
d_gene: TRBD2
CDR3nt: TGTGCCAGCAGCCAAGTTCCTAGCGGATACACAGATACGCAGTATTTT
CDR3aa: CASSQVPSGYTDTQYF

abundance: few
j_gene: TRBJ2-2
len: 14
v_gene: TRBV3-1
d_gene: TRBD1
CDR3nt: TGTGCCAGCAGGGAGGACAGGCTCACCGGGGAGCTGTTTTTT
CDR3aa: CASREDRLTGELFF

abundance: -
j_gene: TRBJ2-5
len: 16
v_gene: TRBV4-3
d_gene: -
CDR3nt: TGCGCCAGCAGCCGCCTAGCTGCAGGGACAAAAGAGACCCAGTACTTC
CDR3aa: CASSRLAAGTKETQYF

abundance: -
j_gene: TRBJ2-1
len: 11
v_gene: TRBV7-6
d_gene: -
CDR3nt: TGTGCCAGCAGAAACGGGGGTGAGCAGTTCTTC
CDR3aa: CASRNGGEQFF

abundance: -
j_gene: TRBJ2-7
len: 15
v_gene: TRBV7-3
d_gene: -
CDR3nt: TGTGCCAGCAGCTTAACGGCCGGCAGGGGCTACGAGCAGTACTTC
CDR3aa: CASSLTAGRGYEQYF

abundance: -
j_gene: TRBJ2-5
len: 13
v_gene: TRBV5-6
d_gene: -
CDR3nt: TGTGCCAGCAGCTACCCGAGCGGGGAGACCCAGTACTTC
CDR3aa: CASSYPSGETQYF

abundance: -
j_gene: TRBJ2-1
len: 15
v_gene: TRBV12-3/TRBV12-4
d_gene: -
CDR3nt: TGTGCCAGCAGTCAGAGGGGAGTATCCTACAATGAGCAGTTCTTC
CDR3aa: CASSQRGVSYNEQFF

abundance: -
j_gene: TRBJ2-7
len: 14
v_gene: TRBV4-3
d_gene: TRBD2
CDR3nt: TGCGCCAGCAGCCAAGGGTCCGGCGGGGGGGAGCAGTACTTC
CDR3aa: CASSQGSGGGEQYF

abundance: -
j_gene: TRBJ2-5
len: 12
v_gene: TRBV7-9
d_gene: -
CDR3nt: TGTGCCAGCACCCCCGGGGCAGAGACCCAGTACTTC
CDR3aa: CASTPGAETQYF

abundance: -
j_gene: TRBJ2-3
len: 16
v_gene: TRBV3-1
d_gene: -
CDR3nt: TGTGCCAGCAGCCAAGCCGGACTGTGGGGCGCGGATACGCAGTATTTT
CDR3aa: CASSQAGLWGADTQYF

abundance: few
j_gene: TRBJ2-1
len: 17
v_gene: TRBV18
d_gene: -
CDR3nt: TGTGCCAGCTCATCAGGAGGATCAGCTAGTATTTACAATGAGCAGTTCTTC
CDR3aa: CASSSGGSASIYNEQFF

abundance: once
j_gene: TRBJ2-3
len: 13
v_gene: TRBV24-1
d_gene: -
CDR3nt: TGTGCCACCAGTGATACCAACACAGATACGCAGTATTTT
CDR3aa: CATSDTNTDTQYF

abundance: few
j_gene: TRBJ2-1
len: 15
v_gene: TRBV5-6
d_gene: -
CDR3nt: TGTGCCAGCAGCGTCCGGGTCGACAGTTACAATGAGCAGTTCTTC
CDR3aa: CASSVRVDSYNEQFF

abundance: few
j_gene: TRBJ2-5
len: 15
v_gene: TRBV6-5
d_gene: -
CDR3nt: TGTGCCAGCAGTTACTCCGCGTTAGCCGGGGAGACCCAGTACTTC
CDR3aa: CASSYSALAGETQYF

abundance: -
j_gene: TRBJ1-5
len: 12
v_gene: TRBV20-1
d_gene: -
CDR3nt: TGCAGTGCTAGAGAGGAGGGTCAGCCCCAGCATTTT
CDR3aa: CSAREEGQPQHF

abundance: -
j_gene: TRBJ2-3
len: 15
v_gene: TRBV28
d_gene: -
CDR3nt: TGTGCCAGCAGACATGGGCCAAACGCGGGAGATACGCAGTATTTT
CDR3aa: CASRHGPNAGDTQYF

abundance: -
j_gene: TRBJ2-1
len: 18
v_gene: TRBV6-1
d_gene: TRBD2
CDR3nt: TGTGCCAGCAGTGAGGGGGGGACTAGCGGGAGAATTTACAATGAGCAGTTCTTC
CDR3aa: CASSEGGTSGRIYNEQFF

abundance: -
j_gene: TRBJ2-1
len: 14
v_gene: TRBV12-3/TRBV12-4
d_gene: -
CDR3nt: TGTGCCAGCAGTTTAGCGGGGGTGACTAGGGAGCAGTTCTTC
CDR3aa: CASSLAGVTREQFF

abundance: -
j_gene: TRBJ1-5
len: 12
v_gene: TRBV20-1
d_gene: -
CDR3nt: TGCAGTGCTAGCCTTCGCAATCAGCCCCAGCATTTT
CDR3aa: CSASLRNQPQHF

abundance: -
j_gene: TRBJ2-1
len: 12
v_gene: TRBV7-2
d_gene: -
CDR3nt: TGTGCCAGCAGCTTATCTCCGGGGGTGGAGTTCTTC
CDR3aa: CASSLSPGVEFF

abundance: -
j_gene: TRBJ2-2
len: 14
v_gene: TRBV3-1
d_gene: -
CDR3nt: TGTGCCAGCATGTCGAACGGGGCCACCGGGGAGCTGTTTTTT
CDR3aa: CASMSNGATGELFF

abundance: -
j_gene: TRBJ2-5
len: 15
v_gene: TRBV5-6
d_gene: -
CDR3nt: TGTGCCAGCAGCTTAACTGTGTACAAGCAGGAGACCCAGTACTTC
CDR3aa: CASSLTVYKQETQYF

abundance: -
j_gene: TRBJ1-5
len: 13
v_gene: TRBV15
d_gene: -
CDR3nt: TGTGCCACCAGCAGAGAGGGGCTCGGGGCCCAGCATTTT
CDR3aa: CATSREGLGAQHF

abundance: -
j_gene: TRBJ2-7
len: 15
v_gene: TRBV12-3/TRBV12-4
d_gene: -
CDR3nt: TGTGCCAGCAGTTTCCACGGACCCCCTCCTTACGAGCAGTACTTC
CDR3aa: CASSFHGPPPYEQYF

abundance: many
j_gene: TRBJ2-3
len: 15
v_gene: TRBV12-3/TRBV12-4
d_gene: TRBD1
CDR3nt: TGTGCCAGCAGTTACCACAGGGGGCTGACAGATACGCAGTATTTT
CDR3aa: CASSYHRGLTDTQYF

abundance: few
j_gene: TRBJ2-2
len: 13
v_gene: TRBV29-1
d_gene: -
CDR3nt: TGCAGCGTTGGCTTTGCGAACACCGGGGAGCTGTTTTTT
CDR3aa: CSVGFANTGELFF

abundance: -
j_gene: TRBJ2-7
len: 15
v_gene: TRBV20-1
d_gene: -
CDR3nt: TGCAGTGCGAGGGGGGGGGCAGGTGAGACCTACGAGCAGTACTTC
CDR3aa: CSARGGAGETYEQYF

abundance: -
j_gene: TRBJ2-7
len: 12
v_gene: TRBV20-1
d_gene: TRBD2
CDR3nt: TGCAGTGCTCTAGCGGCCTCCTACGAGCAGTACTTC
CDR3aa: CSALAASYEQYF

abundance: -
j_gene: TRBJ2-1
len: 15
v_gene: TRBV5-1
d_gene: -
CDR3nt: TGCGCCAGCATACCCAATAGCGGATTCTACAATGAGCAGTTCTTC
CDR3aa: CASIPNSGFYNEQFF